A selection of T cell receptor beta chains follows, all from one sample in a study of early T cells in non-severe SARS-CoV-2 infection. TCRdb independently ran MiXCR on the 5' RACE reads; one entry per CDR3 protein. The data hold about 56,000 distinct CDR3 sequences, with roughly 16% observed a single time. The material sequenced was whole blood, taken at baseline. These receptors were collected from an adult who was a healthcare worker with PCR-confirmed SARS-CoV-2 infection or an uninfected control (not recorded which). Both conserved end residues are part of each CDR3.

TRBV29-1	CSVVSSYTYEQYF
TRBV12-3/TRBV12-4	CASTPGGVLNTEAFF
TRBV3-1	CASSQVGGDGYTF
TRBV12-3/TRBV12-4	CASNAGEGQQFF
TRBV12-2	CASRLPTGPSHSNEQFF
TRBV7-9	CASSLAKVGENIQYF
TRBV7-9	CASSPGGGRGYNEQFF
TRBV27	CASSSGDNEQFF
TRBV5-1	CASRKGSLAGPSYEQYF
TRBV7-9	CASSPRQDEQFF
TRBV18	CASSPDSSNTIYF
TRBV7-3	CASSSLGGNEQFF
TRBV7-2	CASSFSTGDFEQFF
TRBV3-1	CASSQRGYGNTIYF
TRBV7-2	CASSSATPYRGAGNYGYTF
TRBV12-3/TRBV12-4	CVTTGLLNSPLHF
TRBV6-2/TRBV6-3	CASSLLAAQFF
TRBV4-1	CASSLTSGGGEQFF
TRBV12-3/TRBV12-4	CASSLGFEAFF
TRBV6-5	CASSYGGATTDTQYF
TRBV20-1	CSARQGAYEQYF
TRBV27	CASSLGADNQPQHF